The present T cell receptor (beta chain) was sequenced within a study of shared clonotypes between healthy human individuals. Naivety among CD8 cells was defined by CD45RO negativity and positive CCR7 selection, thereby excluding terminally differentiated effector memory CD45RA+ cells. The study ran the assay at deep level. Once extracted for a subset, genomic DNA was divided evenly among several immunoSEQ plates. Repertoires were generated with immunoSEQ multiplex PCR, while TCRdb's copy carries only in-frame clones and drops some. Here the sample spans around 2.1 million clones, roughly 91% being singletons. The CDR3 spans 13 residues. CDR1 SEHNR and CDR2 FQNEAQ come from the germline V gene (reference sequence). Trimming removed 8 bases from V and 2 bases from J, with 12 bases in between.

The V and J genes are TRBV7-9 and TRBJ1-1, with D unclear. The TCR was taken from a young man in good health. Some clones in this sample may be carry-over from other donors' samples. Sequenced input: naive CD8+ T cells from PBMCs. In DNA, the CDR3 is TGTGCCAGCGGTGGCAGAACCAACACTGAAGCTTTCTTT. This codes for CASGGRTNTEAFF.